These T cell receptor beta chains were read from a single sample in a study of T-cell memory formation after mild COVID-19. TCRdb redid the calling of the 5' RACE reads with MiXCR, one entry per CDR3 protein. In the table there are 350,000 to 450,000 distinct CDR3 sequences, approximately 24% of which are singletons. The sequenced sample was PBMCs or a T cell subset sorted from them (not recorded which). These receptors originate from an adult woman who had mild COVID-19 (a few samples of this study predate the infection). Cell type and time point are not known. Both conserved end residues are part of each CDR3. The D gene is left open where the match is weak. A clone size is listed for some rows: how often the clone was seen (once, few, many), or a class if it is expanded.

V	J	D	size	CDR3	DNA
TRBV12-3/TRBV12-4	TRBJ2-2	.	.	CASSFGLGELFF	TGTGCCAGCAGTTTTGGTCTCGGGGAGCTGTTTTTT
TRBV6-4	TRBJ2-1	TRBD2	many	CASSDSRRGGNEQFF	TGTGCCAGCAGTGACTCTAGGAGGGGAGGGAATGAGCAGTTCTTC
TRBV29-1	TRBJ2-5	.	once	CSVPLNNGETQYF	TGCAGCGTCCCTCTGAACAACGGGGAGACCCAGTACTTC
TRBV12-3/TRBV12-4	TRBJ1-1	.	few	CASILRRAAEAFF	TGTGCCAGCATACTCCGCCGAGCCGCTGAAGCTTTCTTT
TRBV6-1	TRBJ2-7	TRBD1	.	CASRIQGALDEQYF	TGTGCCAGCAGGATACAGGGGGCGTTAGACGAGCAGTACTTC
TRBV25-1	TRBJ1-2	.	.	CASSALQGRGYTF	TGTGCCAGCAGTGCCTTACAGGGCCGTGGCTACACCTTC
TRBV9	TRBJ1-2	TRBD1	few	CASSVTSRDRDYGYTF	TGTGCCAGCAGCGTCACCTCCCGGGACAGGGATTATGGCTACACCTTC
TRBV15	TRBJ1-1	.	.	CATSRSRGISEAFF	TGTGCCACCAGCAGATCCCGGGGGATCTCTGAAGCTTTCTTT
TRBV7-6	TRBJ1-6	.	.	CASSLEGQRDSPLHF	TGTGCCAGCAGCCTAGAGGGGCAAAGAGATTCACCCCTCCACTTT
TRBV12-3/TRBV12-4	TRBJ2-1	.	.	CASSYWDSGGSYNEQFF	TGTGCCAGCAGTTACTGGGACAGCGGGGGCTCCTACAATGAGCAGTTCTTC
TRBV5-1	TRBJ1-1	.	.	CASSSDWGRTEAFF	TGCGCCAGCAGCTCCGATTGGGGGCGGACTGAAGCTTTCTTT
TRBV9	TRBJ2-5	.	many	CASSPHVAQETQYF	TGTGCCAGCAGCCCCCATGTTGCCCAAGAGACCCAGTACTTC
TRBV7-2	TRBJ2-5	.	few	CASSSTAIQETQYF	TGTGCCAGCAGCTCCACCGCCATCCAAGAGACCCAGTACTTC
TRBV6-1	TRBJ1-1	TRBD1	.	CASSETAGTDGAFF	TGTGCCAGCAGTGAAACCGCGGGGACAGACGGGGCTTTCTTT
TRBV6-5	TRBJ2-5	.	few	CASSYSISWRTQYF	TGTGCCAGCAGTTACTCGATCTCGTGGCGGACCCAGTACTTC
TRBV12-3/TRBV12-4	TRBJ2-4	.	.	CASSFGSTLAKNIQYF	TGTGCCAGCAGTTTTGGCTCCACCCTAGCCAAAAACATTCAGTACTTC